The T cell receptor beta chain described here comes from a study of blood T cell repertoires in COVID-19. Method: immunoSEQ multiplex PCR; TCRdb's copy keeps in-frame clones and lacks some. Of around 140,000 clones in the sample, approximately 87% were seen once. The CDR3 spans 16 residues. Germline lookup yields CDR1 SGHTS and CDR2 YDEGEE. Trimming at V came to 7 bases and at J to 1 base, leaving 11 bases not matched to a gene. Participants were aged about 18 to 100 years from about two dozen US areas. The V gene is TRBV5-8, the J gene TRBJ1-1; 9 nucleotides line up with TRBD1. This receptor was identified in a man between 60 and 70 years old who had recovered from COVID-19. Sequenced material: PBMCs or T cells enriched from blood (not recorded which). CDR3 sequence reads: CASLYRGLSRNTEAFF. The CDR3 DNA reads TGTGCCAGCCTTTACAGGGGGCTGTCGCGGAACACTGAAGCTTTCTTT.